Shown below are 24 T cell receptor beta chains from a single sample sequenced in a study of T cell repertoires in cytomegalovirus infection. TCRdb reprocessed the reads via MiXCR and lists one record per CDR3 protein. This table holds a few hundred thousand distinct CDR3 sequences, 9% to 9.5% found once. Sequencing was performed on PBMCs. All receptors derive from a human donor in good health (CMV status not recorded). Some clones in this sample may be carry-over from other donors' samples.

This sequence joins TRBV6-2 or TRBV6-3 and TRBJ1-1, with D possibly being TRBD1 (6 bases). Germline V gives CDR1 MNHEY, CDR2 SVGEGT. Trimming shortened V by 5 bases and J by 0 bases, and 16 bases separated the two germline ends. There are 16 residues in the CDR3. CDR3 nucleotides: TGTGCCAGCAGTCCGGGGACAAATTTAATGAACACTGAAGCTTTCTTT. Protein: CASSPGTNLMNTEAFF.

This clonotype was seen ten or more times. The chain links TRBV6-2 or TRBV6-3 to TRBJ2-2, with D possibly being TRBD1 (6 bases). The germline gives CDR1 MNHEY, CDR2 SVGEGT. The V end was cut by 1 base, the J end by 3 bases, with 18 bases between. This CDR3 comprises 18 residues. The CDR3 DNA follows: TGTGCCAGCAGTTACTTAGACAGGCGCATTAGAGACACCGGGGAGCTGTTTTTT. Residues: CASSYLDRRIRDTGELFF.

The chain uses TRBV12-3 or TRBV12-4 and TRBJ1-1; D possibly corresponds to TRBD1 (5 bases). The CDR3 length is 13 residues. Trimming took off 11 bases at V and 8 bases at J, with 21 bases between the two ends. The CDR3 DNA sequence: TGTGCCGCCCGCGGGCAGGGCGCAGGAGAAGCTTTCTTT. Protein sequence: CAARGQGAGEAFF.

This rearrangement joins TRBV6-6 to TRBJ2-1; no firm D call. Trimming stripped 0 bases from V and 6 bases from J, with 6 bases between. Germline CDR1 MNHNY, CDR2 SVGAGI (reference sequence). The CDR3 runs to 13 residues. DNA for the CDR3: TGTGCCAGCAGTTACTCTTGGGTCAATGAGCAGTTCTTC. It specifies CASSYSWVNEQFF.

This clonotype showed up many times. The rearrangement links TRBV6-2 or TRBV6-3 to TRBJ2-3; maybe TRBD2 (6 bases). Between the trimmed V and J ends, which lost 7 bases and 2 bases, there was a span of 16 bases. Looked up from germline, CDR1 is MNHEY and CDR2 is SVGEGT. This CDR3 has 15 residues. CDR3: CASTFGGIITDTQYF. In DNA, the CDR3 is TGTGCCAGCACCTTTGGAGGGATAATCACAGATACGCAGTATTTT.

This clonotype was counted a few times. The chain carries TRBV6-1 and TRBJ2-4; 7 bases line up with TRBD1. The CDR3 length is 14 residues. In germline, CDR1 is MNHNS, CDR2 SASEGT. Trimming cost V 8 bases and J 5 bases; bases outside gene matches: 9. For the CDR3, the DNA is TGTGCCAGCGGCGCCAGGGGGTACGAAAACATTCAGTACTTC. It translates to CASGARGYENIQYF.

The gene calls are TRBV20-1 and TRBJ2-7; D is perhaps TRBD2 (5 bases). The CDR3 contains 14 residues. The ends were cut back, 6 bases at V and 2 bases at J, with 17 bases in the middle. Germline V CDR1 and CDR2: DFQATT, SNEGSKA (reference sequence). DNA for the CDR3: TGCAGTGCCCAAATACTAGTCGTGCCCTACGAGCAGTACTTC. It codes for CSAQILVVPYEQYF.

The chain combines TRBV20-1 with TRBJ2-7; TRBD2 aligns across 7 bases. The CDR3 totals 17 residues. Trimming removed 0 bases from V and 0 bases from J; junction bases left unmatched: 11. The germline V gene encodes CDR1 DFQATT and CDR2 SNEGSKA (reference sequence). The CDR3 nucleotides read TGCAGTGCTAGAGATGGAGGGGTGCGGGGGTACTCCTACGAGCAGTACTTC. This gives the protein CSARDGGVRGYSYEQYF.

This clonotype was seen repeatedly, ten times or more. The V and J genes are TRBV6-1 and TRBJ1-4; no firm D call. Trimming pared 8 bases from V and 4 bases from J, leaving 2 bases between. The germline CDR1 and CDR2 sequences are MNHNS and SASEGT. CDR3 length equals 10 residues. Here the CDR3 DNA reads TGTGCCAGCGGTAATGAAAAACTGTTTTTT. It encodes CASGNEKLFF.

The chain is built from TRBV2 and TRBJ2-5, with TRBD1 as a possible D gene (6 bases). From germline, CDR1 is SNHLY and CDR2 FYNNEI. This CDR3 has 14 residues. V shed 1 base and J shed 1 base, with 7 bases lying between them. CDR3 nucleotide sequence: TGTGCCAGCAGTGAAGTCAGGGGCCAAGAGACCCAGTACTTC. It yields the protein CASSEVRGQETQYF.

This clonotype was observed a handful of times. The chain joins TRBV11-2 to TRBJ1-1; tentatively, D is TRBD1 (6 bases). In germline, CDR1 is SGHAT, CDR2 FQNNGV. The CDR3 sequence is 17 residues long. V gave up 6 bases and J gave up 5 bases, with 25 bases separating them. DNA of the CDR3: TGTGCCAGCAGTCTCGGAGACAGGCTAACGGATAGTACTGAAGCTTTCTTT. Translating it yields CASSLGDRLTDSTEAFF.

There are a few counts of this clonotype. The chain links TRBV7-3 to TRBJ2-5, with 9 nucleotides matching TRBD1. Germline trimming cut 0 bases from V and 11 bases from J; bases unmatched to any gene: 7. The V gene's germline CDR1 is SGHTA and CDR2 FQGTGA. This CDR3 spans 14 amino acids. The CDR3, as DNA: TGTGCCAGCAGCTTAACCCCGGGACAGGGTGGTCAGTACTTC. Translation gives CASSLTPGQGGQYF.

In this sample, this clonotype turned up many times. The chain links TRBV7-2 to TRBJ2-7; 8 bases map to TRBD1. This CDR3 comprises 15 residues. J was trimmed by 2 bases and V by 0 bases; bases with no gene match: 3. Germline V gene data show CDR1 as SGHTA and CDR2 as FQGNSA. The CDR3 loop reads CASSLAPQGAYEQYF. For the CDR3, the DNA is TGTGCCAGCAGCTTAGCCCCACAGGGGGCCTACGAGCAGTACTTC.

Ten or more counts support this clonotype. The chain recombines TRBV28 with TRBJ2-4, with 7 bases identical to TRBD1. The CDR3 is 15 residues long. Per the germline V gene, CDR1 is MDHEN and CDR2 is SYDVKM. J was trimmed by 3 bases and V by 5 bases; bases with no gene match: 7. CDR3 residues: CASSQGGLVKNIQYF. The CDR3 bases are TGTGCCAGCAGTCAAGGGGGCTTGGTCAAAAACATTCAGTACTTC.

This clonotype showed up just a few times. The chain employs TRBV11-2 and TRBJ1-1; D uncertain. CDR1 is SGHAT and CDR2 is FQNNGV in the germline V gene. The V end lost 0 bases, the J end lost 1 base, and 9 bases lay between the germline ends. This CDR3 comprises 15 residues. In nucleotides, the CDR3 is TGTGCCAGCAGCTTAGAGGTAGGGAGGAACACTGAAGCTTTCTTT. Translation gives CASSLEVGRNTEAFF.

This clonotype has a count of ten or more. The chain couples TRBV7-6 to TRBJ2-3, with a tentative D call TRBD1 (6 bases). Trimming removed 3 bases from V and 1 base from J, with 11 bases in between. The germline CDR1 and CDR2 sequences are SGHVS and FNYEAQ. CDR3 length equals 15 residues. As DNA, the CDR3 is TGTGCCAGCAGCTTGAACAGGGCAGGCACAGATACGCAGTATTTT. Protein: CASSLNRAGTDTQYF.

This clonotype was picked up a small number of times. The gene calls are TRBV27 and TRBJ1-1; possible D gene TRBD1, 5 bases. Germline values: CDR1 MNHEY, CDR2 SMNVEV (reference sequence). CDR3 length: 13 residues. V shed 2 bases and J shed 5 bases, with 9 bases lying between them. CDR3 nucleotides: TGTGCCAGCAGTTTACTGGGGGAAACTGAAGCTTTCTTT. As protein: CASSLLGETEAFF.

The table lists this clonotype with a count of one. The CDR3 here is CASSRTVTYEQYF. CDR3 in DNA: TGTGCCAGCAGTCGGACGGTTACCTACGAGCAGTACTTC. This sequence joins TRBV6-5 and TRBJ2-7; no firm D call. The CDR3 extends over 13 amino acids. Germline V gene lookup returns CDR1 MNHEY and CDR2 SVGAGI. V was clipped by 5 bases and J by 2 bases, with 10 bases between them.

The rearrangement links TRBV2 to TRBJ2-1; possibly TRBD2 for D (5 bases). This CDR3 comprises 12 residues. The V and J ends lost 4 bases and 10 bases respectively, with 11 bases between them. Germline lookup yields CDR1 SNHLY and CDR2 FYNNEI. CDR3 sequence (DNA): TGTGCCAGCAGTGTGCTCCGGGAAGAGCAGTTCTTC. Protein: CASSVLREEQFF. Full variable domain (missing parts from reference TRBV2 and TRBJ2-1): EPEVTQTPSHQVTQMGQEVILRCVPISNHLYFYWYRQILGQKVEFLVSFYNNEISEKSEIFDDQFSVERPDGSNFTLKIRSTKLEDSAMYFCASSVLREEQFFGPGTRLTVL.

This clonotype occurred many times. The chain employs TRBV12-3 or TRBV12-4 and TRBJ1-3; D unresolved. The CDR3 is made up of 15 amino acids. Trimming stripped 2 bases from V and 0 bases from J, with 8 bases between. The CDR3 loop is CASSLFISSGNTIYF. CDR3 nucleotide sequence: TGTGCCAGCAGTTTATTTATAAGCTCTGGAAACACCATATATTTT.

This chain links TRBV5-4 with TRBJ2-3; D unresolved. This CDR3 is 15 amino acids long. The germline CDR1 and CDR2 sequences are SGHNT and YYREEE (reference sequence). V was pared by 0 bases and J by 2 bases, with 10 bases between. Here the CDR3 reads CASSLGPGSTDTQYF. CDR3 nucleotide sequence: TGTGCCAGCAGCTTGGGGCCAGGCTCCACAGATACGCAGTATTTT.

This clonotype was seen a few times. The rearrangement links TRBV27 to TRBJ1-1; D possibly corresponds to TRBD1 (6 bases). The ends were cut back, 1 base at V and 11 bases at J, with 17 bases in the middle. CDR3 length equals 14 residues. Germline V lookup: CDR1 MNHEY, CDR2 SMNVEV (reference sequence). The CDR3 region is CASSLWGGQSSAFF. The CDR3, as DNA: TGTGCCAGCAGTTTATGGGGGGGCCAAAGTTCGGCTTTCTTT.

In its sample, this clonotype was seen many times. This chain links TRBV7-2 with TRBJ2-1; possible D gene TRBD2, 6 bases. Trimming shortened V by 2 bases and J by 7 bases, and 9 bases separated the two germline ends. This CDR3 has 13 amino acids. Germline CDR1 reads SGHTA; CDR2 reads FQGNSA. This CDR3 is CASSLRRGNEQFF. In DNA form, the CDR3 reads TGTGCCAGCAGCTTACGGCGGGGTAATGAGCAGTTCTTC.

In its sample, this clonotype was seen once. The chain uses TRBV27 and TRBJ2-2; TRBD1 agrees at 7 bases. V was clipped by 2 bases and J by 7 bases; unmatched bases: 7. The CDR3 spans 15 residues. Germline V gene sequence: CDR1 MNHEY, CDR2 SMNVEV (reference sequence). CDR3 in DNA: TGTGCCAGCAGTTTAAGAAGGGGGCGCGGCGGGGAGCTGTTTTTT. This gives the protein CASSLRRGRGGELFF.